The present entry profiles one T cell receptor (beta chain) with its context. Its cognate antigen is unknown. The PCR contained 60 Vbeta and 13 Jbeta primers. Using immunoSEQ multiplex PCR, the repertoire was profiled, and TCRdb retains in-frame clones only, with some absent. The sample has around 110,000 clones. The data were taken from a study of cytomegalovirus exposure and HLA in healthy donors. Study findings and constraints: Versus the roughly 700-donor mean, an Asian-associated ancestry cluster reportedly showed fewer N-insertions in a later analysis. Differences between HLA loci emerged in a later analysis of TCR association rates, with DRB1 most and HLA-C fewest. The presence/absence work took it that sequencing depth was about the same across donors.

This CDR3 region has 14 residues. V dropped 0 bases and J dropped 4 bases, with 10 bases sitting between them. Germline V gives CDR1 MGHRA, CDR2 YSYEKL. The material sequenced was PBMCs. This clonotype was obtained from a middle-aged man in good health and CMV-seropositive. The V and J genes are TRBV4-1 and TRBJ2-7; D is possibly TRBD1 (5 bases). The CDR3 loop is CASSQDRRGYEQYF. In nucleotides, the CDR3 is TGCGCCAGCAGCCAAGATAGAAGGGGTTACGAGCAGTACTTC.